The clone carrying this T cell receptor beta chain was recorded only once. Antigen specificity is unknown. Sequenced by immunoSEQ multiplex PCR; TCRdb stores in-frame clones only, minus some. The sample carries about 1,900,000 clones, over 85% recorded once. The V and J ends lost 5 bases and 0 bases, in that order; junction bases with no gene match: 8. The CDR3 loop spans 16 amino acids. Looked up from germline, CDR1 is SEHNR and CDR2 is FQNEAQ (reference sequence). The data belong to a study of shared clonotypes between healthy human individuals. Study-wide results and limits: The four-donor shared clonotypes exceeded non-shared clonotypes in generation probability, with non-shared ones scoring lower.

Terminally differentiated effector memory CD45RA+ cells were left out of the naive CD8 fraction, which was CD45RO-negative and positively selected for CCR7. Donors had no recently reported acute infections or vaccinations and were HIV-negative. Caucasian adults residing in Nashville, Tennessee made up all the donors. The source of this sequence is a man aged 18-30 years in good health. J is TRBJ1-2 and V is TRBV7-9; TRBD1 matches 8 bases. Source material: naive CD8+ T cells sorted from blood. Here the CDR3 DNA reads TGTGCCAGCAGCCTGGACAGGGACCGAACTAACTATGGCTACACCTTC. Protein sequence: CASSLDRDRTNYGYTF.